The 26 T cell receptor beta chains below all came from one sample that was sequenced in a study of blood T cell repertoires in COVID-19. The protocol was immunoSEQ multiplex PCR, while the TCRdb copy is restricted to in-frame clones and leaves out a portion. The table lists 150,000 to 200,000 clones, around 80% of them singletons. The sample comprised PBMCs or T cells enriched from blood (not recorded which). These receptors originate from a woman aged 55-69 years who had recovered from COVID-19.

This rearrangement joins TRBV10-3 to TRBJ1-1, with D maybe TRBD1 (6 bases). V lost 8 bases to trimming and J lost 3 bases, with 16 bases between them. CDR1 is ENHRY, CDR2 SYGVKD, per germline. The CDR3 contains 14 residues. The CDR3 nucleotides are TGTGCCATCGTAAGGATCGCAGGGGACACTGAAGCTTTCTTT. Amino acid sequence: CAIVRIAGDTEAFF.

The chain recombines TRBV7-2 with TRBJ1-1, with 11 bases fitting TRBD1. The CDR3 is 18 amino acids. Germline loops: CDR1 SGHTA, CDR2 FQGNSA. Unmatched junction bases numbered 14, after V lost 2 bases and J lost 6 bases. The CDR3 nucleotides read TGTGCCAGCAGCTTATTTTCCGGAGGAGGGACAGGGGGTTCTGAAGCTTTCTTT. Protein sequence: CASSLFSGGGTGGSEAFF.

The chain joins TRBV30 to TRBJ1-2, with D maybe TRBD1 (6 bases). Looked up from germline, CDR1 is GTSNPN and CDR2 is SVGIG (reference sequence). This CDR3 is built from 14 residues. V shed 3 bases and J shed 3 bases, with 14 bases lying between them. CDR3 DNA sequence: TGTGCCTGGAGGGTACAGGGTAGATACTATGGCTACACCTTC. Protein: CAWRVQGRYYGYTF.

The rearrangement links TRBV5-1 to TRBJ1-5; TRBD1 aligns across 7 bases. This CDR3 region has 15 residues. Germline CDR1 and CDR2: SGHRS and YFSETQ. V was pared by 4 bases and J by 1 base, with 5 bases of the junction left unmatched. The CDR3 region is CASSATGMSNQPQHF. The DNA of the CDR3 is TGCGCCAGCAGCGCGACAGGGATGAGCAATCAGCCCCAGCATTTT.

This sequence joins TRBV6-6 and TRBJ2-6, with D tentatively TRBD2 (5 bases). Trimming left V 10 bases short and J 4 bases short, with 11 bases between. The CDR3 length is 13 residues. The germline V gene encodes CDR1 MNHNY and CDR2 SVGAGI (reference sequence). CDR3 bases: TGTGCCATCCGGACTGCCGGGGCCAACGTCCTGACTTTC. Translating gives CAIRTAGANVLTF.

The chain employs TRBV30 and TRBJ2-7; possible D gene TRBD2, 6 bases. Germline lookup yields CDR1 GTSNPN and CDR2 SVGIG (reference sequence). This CDR3 has 15 residues. V shed 0 bases and J shed 0 bases, with 12 bases lying between them. The CDR3 region has the DNA TGTGCCTGGAGTGTAGGAGGGTTCAGCTCCTACGAGCAGTACTTC. It translates to CAWSVGGFSSYEQYF.

The rearrangement uses TRBV7-3 and TRBJ1-1; D unclear. V was trimmed by 4 bases and J by 0 bases, leaving 6 bases between them. CDR3 length: 13 residues. CDR1 and CDR2 from the germline V gene are SGHTA and FQGTGA. In DNA form, the CDR3 reads TGTGCCAGCAGCTCACACATGAACACTGAAGCTTTCTTT. This gives the protein CASSSHMNTEAFF.

This CDR3 reads CASSLAMNTEAFF. As DNA, the CDR3 is TGTGCCAGCAGCTTAGCCATGAACACTGAAGCTTTCTTT. V usage is TRBV11-3 and J usage is TRBJ1-1; D remains ambiguous. The CDR3 sequence is 13 residues long. The V and J ends lost 1 base and 0 bases respectively, with 3 bases between them. CDR1 and CDR2 (germline): SGHNT, YENEEA.

The gene calls are TRBV6-1 and TRBJ2-2; D unclear. Germline V lookup: CDR1 MNHNS, CDR2 SASEGT. Trimming took 2 bases from V and 2 from J, leaving 12 bases between them. The CDR3 consists of 16 residues. The CDR3 loop is CASSESLADNTGELFF. The DNA of the CDR3 is TGTGCCAGCAGTGAATCGTTGGCAGATAACACCGGGGAGCTGTTTTTT.

The chain carries TRBV19 and TRBJ2-2, with 7 bases fitting TRBD2. The CDR3 is 15 residues long. Germline V gene data show CDR1 as LNHDA and CDR2 as SQIVND (reference sequence). Unmatched junction bases numbered 4, after V lost 1 base and J lost 5 bases. This chain's CDR3 is CASSIAGGPTGELFF. CDR3 DNA: TGTGCCAGTAGTATAGCGGGAGGCCCTACCGGGGAGCTGTTTTTT.

J is TRBJ2-2 and V is TRBV7-9; 11 bases are a match to TRBD2. The ends lost 7 bases at V and 1 base at J; junction bases unmatched: 2. The germline CDR1 and CDR2 sequences are SEHNR and FQNEAQ (reference sequence). The CDR3 loop spans 15 amino acids. The CDR3 region is CASTGLAENTGELFF. The CDR3 nucleotides read TGTGCCAGCACGGGACTAGCGGAGAACACCGGGGAGCTGTTTTTT.

The gene calls are TRBV11-2 and TRBJ2-6, with 9 bases lining up with TRBD1. CDR3 length equals 17 residues. The ends lost 6 bases at V and 2 bases at J; junction bases unmatched: 8. Looked up from germline, CDR1 is SGHAT and CDR2 is FQNNGV. CDR3 sequence: CASRPGQGNAGANVLTF. The CDR3 region has the DNA TGTGCCAGCAGGCCGGGACAGGGAAATGCTGGGGCCAACGTCCTGACTTTC.

The genes are TRBV10-2 and TRBJ1-1; perhaps TRBD1 as D (6 bases). This CDR3 has 15 residues. Trimming left V 3 bases short and J 2 bases short, with 13 bases between. Germline V gene sequence: CDR1 WSHSY, CDR2 SAAADI. Here the CDR3 reads CASSEGQGSNTEAFF. For the CDR3, the DNA is TGCGCCAGCAGTGAAGGGCAGGGGAGTAACACTGAAGCTTTCTTT.

V gene TRBV6-6 combines with J gene TRBJ2-1, with D perhaps matching TRBD2 (5 bases). V lost 8 bases and J 7 bases, leaving 15 bases between the germline ends. From germline, CDR1 is MNHNY and CDR2 SVGAGI (reference sequence). The CDR3 is made up of 13 amino acids. The CDR3 bases are TGTGCCAGCGCACTACAGAGGGATAATGAGCAGTTCTTC. As protein: CASALQRDNEQFF.

The V gene is TRBV25-1, the J gene TRBJ2-3, with 10 bases matching TRBD2. The germline CDR1 and CDR2 sequences are MGHDK and SYGVNS. The CDR3 consists of 14 residues. The junction had 3 bases not matched to a gene; V was cut back by 4 bases and J by 5 bases. The CDR3 is CASSGAGGVDTQYF. The CDR3 coding sequence is TGTGCCAGCAGTGGAGCGGGAGGGGTAGATACGCAGTATTTT.

This clone was detected only a few times. The chain carries TRBV25-1 and TRBJ1-1; D unresolved. Between the trimmed V and J ends, which lost 3 bases and 1 base, there was a span of 12 bases. The CDR3 totals 15 residues. Germline V gives CDR1 MGHDK, CDR2 SYGVNS. CDR3 residues: CASSDPSVTNTEAFF. CDR3 coding DNA: TGTGCCAGCAGTGATCCATCAGTAACGAACACTGAAGCTTTCTTT.

This clone was counted once. The gene calls are TRBV9 and TRBJ2-7, with D perhaps matching TRBD2 (5 bases). CDR1 is SGDLS, CDR2 YYNGEE, per germline. V lost 4 bases to trimming and J lost 0 bases, with 14 bases between them. CDR3 length: 15 amino acids. In nucleotides, the CDR3 is TGTGCCAGCAGCCCCGAGGGCAGGAGCTCCTACGAGCAGTACTTC. Amino acids: CASSPEGRSSYEQYF.

The V gene is TRBV5-1, the J gene TRBJ1-6; no reliable D call. This CDR3 has 15 amino acids. CDR1 SGHRS and CDR2 YFSETQ come from the germline V gene. Trimming stripped 5 bases from V and 7 bases from J, with 16 bases between. This CDR3 reads CASRDGLTGNSPLHF. CDR3 DNA sequence: TGCGCCAGCAGGGACGGCCTAACGGGAAATTCACCCCTCCACTTT.

The chain combines TRBV2 with TRBJ2-7; D is possibly TRBD2 (5 bases). The V gene lost 6 bases and the J gene lost 4 bases, with 10 bases spanning the gap. Germline V gives CDR1 SNHLY, CDR2 FYNNEI. The CDR3 covers 12 residues. CDR3 loop: CASRNEGYEQYF. CDR3 nucleotides: TGTGCCAGCAGAAACGAGGGATACGAGCAGTACTTC.

This clone was detected only once. The rearrangement links TRBV7-3 to TRBJ2-7, with TRBD2 as a possible D gene (7 bases). The germline V gene encodes CDR1 SGHTA and CDR2 FQGTGA. Between the trimmed V and J ends, which lost 2 bases and 4 bases, there was a span of 18 bases. There are 16 residues in the CDR3. The CDR3 nucleotides are TGTGCCAGCAGCTTAGCGGCGGGGGCGGGACCTTACGAGCAGTACTTC. Amino acids: CASSLAAGAGPYEQYF.

This clone was counted between two and nine times. The J gene is TRBJ1-2, the V gene TRBV29-1; the D gene is possibly TRBD1 (5 bases). Germline assignment: CDR1 SQVTM and CDR2 ANQGSEA. Trimming left V 5 bases short and J 8 bases short, with 15 bases between. This CDR3 is 12 amino acids long. In DNA form, the CDR3 reads TGCAGCGTTCATAAGCAGGGTGGAGGCTACACCTTC. Protein: CSVHKQGGGYTF.

The gene calls are TRBV28 and TRBJ2-7; 14 bases line up with TRBD2. The germline CDR1 and CDR2 sequences are MDHEN and SYDVKM. This CDR3 contains 18 residues. Trimming cost V 4 bases and J 3 bases; bases outside gene matches: 11. CDR3 in amino acids: CASSSSTSGRAVLYEQYF. Here the CDR3 DNA reads TGTGCCAGCAGTTCCTCGACTAGCGGGAGGGCCGTACTCTACGAGCAGTACTTC.

The genes are TRBV7-9 and TRBJ2-3; a weak D match, TRBD1 (6 bases). This CDR3 has 13 amino acids. Germline V gene data show CDR1 as SEHNR and CDR2 as FQNEAQ (reference sequence). The V and J ends lost 5 bases and 2 bases respectively, with 8 bases between them. The CDR3 DNA is TGTGCCAGCAGCGGACAGTCCACAGATACGCAGTATTTT. It translates to CASSGQSTDTQYF.

V is TRBV3-1 (or the pseudogene TRBV3-2) and J is TRBJ2-7; no clear D gene. This CDR3 spans 15 amino acids. Germline V CDR1 and CDR2: LGHDT, YNNKEL (reference sequence). Trimming shortened V by 3 bases and J by 0 bases, and 12 bases separated the two germline ends. CDR3 loop: CASSHGDGFSYEQYF. CDR3 nucleotide sequence: TGTGCCAGCAGCCACGGAGACGGGTTCTCCTACGAGCAGTACTTC.

CDR3 protein: CASSFSPGQGLETQYF. In nucleotides, the CDR3 is TGTGCCAGCAGTTTCAGTCCGGGACAGGGATTAGAGACCCAGTACTTC. The chain recombines TRBV6-2 or TRBV6-3 with TRBJ2-5, with 9 bases matching TRBD1. Germline V CDR1 and CDR2: MNHEY, SVGEGT. V lost 4 bases to trimming and J lost 4 bases; unmatched junction nucleotides: 10. This CDR3 comprises 16 residues.

This clone occurred a few times. Other DNA sequences of this sample code for an identical CDR3. The rearrangement uses TRBV5-1 and TRBJ1-2; D not resolved. The V end was cut by 1 base, the J end by 7 bases, with 5 bases between. This CDR3 comprises 11 residues. The germline gives CDR1 SGHRS, CDR2 YFSETQ. CDR3 sequence: CASSLRGGYTF. The CDR3 DNA reads as TGCGCCAGCAGCTTGCGAGGTGGCTACACCTTC.